This T cell receptor (beta chain) came from a study of cytomegalovirus exposure and HLA in healthy donors. With V trimmed by 7 bases and J by 11 bases, 15 bases remained unmatched. In germline, CDR1 is SQVTM, CDR2 ANQGSEA. The CDR3 has 14 amino acids. The primer mix had 60 Vbeta and 13 Jbeta primers. Per the original methods: In a later analysis, the count reached some 75 million unique TCR beta chains, with approximately 10 million shared. The repertoire was sequenced with immunoSEQ multiplex PCR; TCRdb's copy has only in-frame clones and lacks some. V and J calls and clone size are copied from that table; D and trimming were computed from the DNA. The sample comprises about 210,000 clones, almost 80% of which are singletons, and less than 2% rests with the top ten. Notes on this clone: Antigen: not known.

Study findings and constraints: A later analysis linked around 15,000 TCR beta sequences to HLA alleles at 0.05 false discovery rate. The study flagged some 170 TCR beta chains as cytomegalovirus-associated. TCR sequences were mostly rare, though some public TCRs occurred in many donors.

This receptor was taken from a male donor in good health and CMV-seronegative. Sequenced: PBMCs. The chain joins TRBV29-1 to TRBJ1-2; 11 bases are shared with TRBD1. CDR3 DNA sequence: TGCAGCGCGGGCAGACGGGACAGGGGGGTTTCTTACACCTTC. It is translated as CSAGRRDRGVSYTF. The complete variable domain, with remaining parts taken from reference TRBV29-1 and TRBJ1-2, reads SAVISQKPSRDICQRGTSLTIQCQVDSQVTMMFWYRQQPGQSLTLIATANQGSEATYESGFVIDKFPISRPNLTFSTLTVSNMSPEDSSIYLCSAGRRDRGVSYTFGSGTRLTVV.